This T cell receptor (beta chain) stems from a study of blood T cell repertoires in COVID-19. At the level of the study: T cells, B-cell-depleted T cells, or PBMCs provided the cDNA or gDNA that served as material.

Assay used: immunoSEQ multiplex PCR; TCRdb lists only in-frame clones, some missing. Of 250,000 to 350,000 clones detected, about nine tenths appear once; the ten largest clones hold about 2%. This clone was seen a handful of times. The J segment lost 2 bases and the V segment lost 7 bases, leaving 8 bases of the junction unmatched. CDR1 SQVTM and CDR2 ANQGSEA come from the germline V gene. CDR3 length: 15 residues. Patients from Seattle were sampled longitudinally, starting during active infection. This TCR came from a woman aged 25 to 39 with COVID-19, enrolled during active disease. Specimen: peripheral blood. This chain joins TRBV29-1 and TRBJ2-7, with TRBD2 identical over 13 bases. The CDR3 sequence is CSASLGLAGTYEQYF. The CDR3 nucleotides read TGCAGCGCAAGCCTGGGACTAGCGGGAACCTACGAGCAGTACTTC.